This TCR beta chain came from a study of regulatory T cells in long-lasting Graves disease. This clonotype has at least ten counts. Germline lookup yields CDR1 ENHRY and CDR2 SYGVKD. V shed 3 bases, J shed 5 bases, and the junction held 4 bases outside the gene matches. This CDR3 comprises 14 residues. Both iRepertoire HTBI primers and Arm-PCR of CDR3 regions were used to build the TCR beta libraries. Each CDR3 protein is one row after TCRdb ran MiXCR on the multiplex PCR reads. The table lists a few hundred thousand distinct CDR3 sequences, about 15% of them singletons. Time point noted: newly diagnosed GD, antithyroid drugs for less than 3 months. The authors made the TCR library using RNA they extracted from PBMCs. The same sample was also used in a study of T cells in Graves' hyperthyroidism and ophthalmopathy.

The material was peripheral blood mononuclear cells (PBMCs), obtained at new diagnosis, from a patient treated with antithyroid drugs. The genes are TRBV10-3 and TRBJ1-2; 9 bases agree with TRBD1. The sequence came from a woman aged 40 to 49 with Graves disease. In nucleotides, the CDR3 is TGTGCCATCAGTGACGGGACAGGGAATTATGGCTACACCTTC. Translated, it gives CAISDGTGNYGYTF.